The 31 T cell receptor beta chains reported below all come from one sample, sequenced in a study of blood T cells in healthy people across ages (dated by TCRdb to between 2014 and 2017). Receptor libraries were prepared by 5' RACE. The sample was run on an Illumina HiSeq 2500. The second PCR ran for roughly 7 to 11 cycles and used a J-beta primer mix along with a sample-barcoded 5' primer. The public sequencing data were trimmed at Q25 with fastp and processed into clonotypes with MiXCR by TCRdb, which kept only in-frame beta chains. Identical CDR3 proteins give one entry, which carries the most common genes and DNA. The sample includes 450,000 to 600,000 distinct CDR3 sequences, with roughly a quarter observed a single time. Of the sample, approximately 3.6% falls within the top ten clones. These sequences were also reported in another study, on T cells of mothers and their children.

What was sequenced was blood. These receptors came from a boy aged 2 to 10 in good health.

The chain couples TRBV30 to TRBJ1-1; D unresolved. There are 11 residues in the CDR3. CDR1 and CDR2 (germline): GTSNPN, SVGIG (reference sequence). V lost 4 bases to trimming and J lost 5 bases, with 8 bases between them. The chain's CDR3 is CAWTMGTEAFF. The CDR3 bases are TGTGCCTGGACTATGGGAACTGAAGCTTTCTTT.

In DNA, the CDR3 is TGCGCCAGCAGCTTGGCGGTTAGCCGGATAACAGATACGCAGTATTTT. It codes for CASSLAVSRITDTQYF. The V call is TRBV5-1, the J call TRBJ2-3; D call uncertain. Looked up from germline, CDR1 is SGHRS and CDR2 is YFSETQ. Trimming stripped 0 bases from V and 3 bases from J, with 14 bases between. The CDR3 has 16 residues.

This chain joins TRBV29-1 and TRBJ2-5; 10 bases fit TRBD1. The CDR3 consists of 12 residues. The germline V gene encodes CDR1 SQVTM and CDR2 ANQGSEA. V shed 7 bases and J 4 bases; nucleotides not matched to a gene: 3. In DNA form, the CDR3 reads TGCAGCGCCCGGGACAGGGGAGAGACCCAGTACTTC. This sequence encodes CSARDRGETQYF.

This clonotype was recorded a few times. The gene calls are TRBV11-2 and TRBJ2-7; perhaps TRBD1 as D (5 bases). This CDR3 has 14 residues. The V and J ends lost 1 base and 2 bases respectively, with 9 bases between them. Germline values: CDR1 SGHAT, CDR2 FQNNGV. The CDR3 bases are TGTGCCAGCAGCTTAGCCCCAGGGACCTACGAGCAGTACTTC. This gives the protein CASSLAPGTYEQYF.

This clonotype was seen more than once but under ten times. The CDR3 region has the DNA TGCAGTGCTAGAGATTGGACAGCACGGGCCAACGTCCTGACTTTC. As protein: CSARDWTARANVLTF. The chain employs TRBV20-1 and TRBJ2-6; D may be TRBD1 (6 bases). Germline CDR1 and CDR2: DFQATT and SNEGSKA (reference sequence). Trimming cost V 0 bases and J 5 bases, with 11 bases left between them. This CDR3 is built from 15 residues.

This clonotype was observed a few times. The chain recombines TRBV7-9 with TRBJ2-1; TRBD2 agrees at 10 bases. Per germline, CDR1 SEHNR and CDR2 FQNEAQ (reference sequence). The length of the CDR3 is 17 residues. Trimming removed 4 bases from V and 1 base from J; junction bases left unmatched: 7. The CDR3 reads CASSSEERGGSYNEQFF. CDR3 coding DNA: TGTGCCAGCAGCTCTGAAGAGCGGGGGGGTTCCTACAATGAGCAGTTCTTC.

The genes are TRBV20-1 and TRBJ1-1; tentatively, D is TRBD1 (5 bases). The ends were cut back, 3 bases at V and 2 bases at J, with 13 bases in the middle. This CDR3 is built from 14 residues. Germline V gene sequence: CDR1 DFQATT, CDR2 SNEGSKA (reference sequence). Here the CDR3 DNA reads TGCAGTGCTAGTCCCGCAGGGCCAAACACTGAAGCTTTCTTT. This encodes CSASPAGPNTEAFF.

The chain combines TRBV11-3 with TRBJ2-2; 10 positions agree with TRBD2. The CDR3 spans 15 residues. Per the germline V gene, CDR1 is SGHNT and CDR2 is YENEEA. The junction had 7 bases not matched to a gene; V was cut back by 5 bases and J by 7 bases. CDR3 DNA: TGTGCCAGCAGCGTCAGCGGGAGGGCTGGCGGGGAGCTGTTTTTT. It translates to CASSVSGRAGGELFF.

This chain joins TRBV7-9 and TRBJ2-4; D is possibly TRBD1 (5 bases). This CDR3 comprises 13 residues. The V and J ends lost 5 bases and 8 bases respectively, with 13 bases between them. Germline assignment: CDR1 SEHNR and CDR2 FQNEAQ (reference sequence). The CDR3 protein is CASSTLSGYIQYF. The CDR3 bases are TGTGCCAGCAGCACATTGTCAGGGTACATTCAGTACTTC.

The rearrangement joins TRBV20-1 to TRBJ2-1; 11 bases fit TRBD2. The CDR3 has 19 residues. The germline V gene encodes CDR1 DFQATT and CDR2 SNEGSKA (reference sequence). The V gene end was trimmed by 2 bases and the J gene end by 6 bases; junction bases not matched to a gene: 18. The CDR3 DNA sequence: TGCAGTGCTAGATCTACTGGGAATGGGCCGGGACTAGCGGTCAATGAGCAGTTCTTC. This gives the protein CSARSTGNGPGLAVNEQFF.

The V and J genes are TRBV7-9 and TRBJ2-1; D unresolved. Germline assignment: CDR1 SEHNR and CDR2 FQNEAQ (reference sequence). The V end lost 1 base, the J end lost 4 bases, and 14 bases lay between the germline ends. This CDR3 contains 16 residues. CDR3 nucleotide sequence: TGTGCCAGCAGCTTAGTCGGGTCGGGTTTATACAATGAGCAGTTCTTC. Encoded protein: CASSLVGSGLYNEQFF.

This chain joins TRBV4-3 and TRBJ2-5, with 7 positions matching TRBD2. CDR1 and CDR2 from the germline V gene are LGHNA and YSLEER. This CDR3 comprises 13 residues. V lost 1 base to trimming and J lost 11 bases; unmatched junction nucleotides: 7. Written as DNA, the CDR3 is TGCGCCAGCAGCCAAGTTGGGGGGAGGGCGCAGTACTTC. Translating gives CASSQVGGRAQYF.

This clonotype has just a few counts. The rearrangement uses TRBV27 and TRBJ2-5; D perhaps matches TRBD2 (5 bases). The J call may not be correct, given that the DNA end is closer to TRBJ2-7. Germline CDR1 and CDR2: MNHEY and SMNVEV (reference sequence). CDR3 length equals 15 residues. CDR3 sequence reads: CASSFSKRTSYEQYF. CDR3 nucleotide sequence: TGTGCCAGCAGTTTTTCTAAGCGGACCTCCTACGAGCAGTACTTC.

V is TRBV5-1 and J is TRBJ1-2; D unclear. Trimming pared 4 bases from V and 0 bases from J, leaving 10 bases between. This CDR3 spans 14 amino acids. Per the germline V gene, CDR1 is SGHRS and CDR2 is YFSETQ. The CDR3 bases are TGCGCCAGCAGCCCCCGGTGGCCTAACTATGGCTACACCTTC. Translated, it gives CASSPRWPNYGYTF.

This clonotype occurred a few times. At one end, the junction sequence differs from germline, possibly due to a read error. The chain has TRBV7-7 and TRBJ1-1; D is unresolved. The CDR3 runs to 16 residues. CDR1 is SSHAT, CDR2 FNYEAQ, per germline (reference sequence). The CDR3 DNA follows: TGTGCTAGCAGCTTAGGCTTCGGGTCGGGGAACACTGAAGCTTTCTTT. Amino acids: CASSLGFGSGNTEAFF.

This clonotype occurred a few times. The chain uses TRBV6-6 and TRBJ1-5, with D perhaps matching TRBD1 (5 bases). The germline V gene has CDR1 MNHNY and CDR2 SVGAGI (reference sequence). V lost 7 bases, J lost 3 bases, and 13 bases lay in between. This CDR3 contains 14 residues. CDR3 region: CASTRGTHNQPQHF. The CDR3 DNA reads as TGTGCCAGCACCCGGGGGACCCACAATCAGCCCCAGCATTTT.

The table lists this clonotype with a few counts. V is TRBV6-8 and J is TRBJ2-2, with 11 nucleotides matching TRBD2. The length of the CDR3 is 15 residues. Trimming took 5 bases from V and 5 from J; bases not matched to a gene: 4. CDR1 is MNHGY and CDR2 is SAAAGT in the germline V gene. The CDR3 nucleotides read TGTGCCAGCAGTCCTCTAGCGGGGGGAACCGGGGAGCTGTTTTTT. Translating it yields CASSPLAGGTGELFF.

The chain has TRBV12-3 or TRBV12-4 and TRBJ2-5; 9 bases are a match to TRBD2. V was pared by 3 bases and J by 3 bases, with 8 bases of the junction left unmatched. This CDR3 comprises 16 residues. CDR3 region: CASSFLGLAIEETQYF. DNA of the CDR3: TGTGCCAGCAGTTTTCTCGGACTAGCGATAGAAGAGACCCAGTACTTC.

This clonotype was recorded a few times. V gene TRBV5-1 combines with J gene TRBJ2-5; TRBD2 is a possible D gene (5 bases). V lost 4 bases and J lost 1, with 23 bases in between. Per germline, CDR1 SGHRS and CDR2 YFSETQ. This CDR3 spans 18 amino acids. The DNA of the CDR3 is TGCGCCAGCAGCCTTCCTGACTATCCTACCCCCTTCCAAGAGACCCAGTACTTC. Amino acid sequence: CASSLPDYPTPFQETQYF.

The sample holds many counts of this clonotype. The chain is built from TRBV10-3 and TRBJ1-6; no firm D call. Deletions cut 4 bases from V and 9 bases from J, with 13 bases between. Germline V gene sequence: CDR1 ENHRY, CDR2 SYGVKD. CDR3 length equals 14 residues. This CDR3 reads CAISGVEDGSPLHF. CDR3 coding DNA: TGTGCCATCAGTGGGGTGGAGGACGGTTCACCCCTCCACTTT.

V usage is TRBV6-6 and J usage is TRBJ2-7; 10 bases map to TRBD2. The V segment lost 6 bases and the J segment 8 bases; nucleotides outside the gene matches: 13. Germline lookup yields CDR1 MNHNY and CDR2 SVGAGI (reference sequence). The CDR3 has 15 amino acids. In nucleotides, the CDR3 is TGTGCCAGCAGCTCCCGAGGAGCGGGGGGGAACCAGCAGTACTTC. Translating it yields CASSSRGAGGNQQYF.

This clonotype has more than one count but fewer than ten. This chain uses TRBV5-5 with TRBJ2-7; possibly TRBD1 for D (5 bases). This CDR3 contains 15 residues. The V and J ends lost 1 base and 3 bases respectively, with 14 bases between them. Germline values: CDR1 SGHKS, CDR2 YYEKEE (reference sequence). CDR3 nucleotide sequence: TGTGCCAGCAGCTTGCTATGGGGCAGTGTCTACGAGCAGTACTTC. Protein sequence: CASSLLWGSVYEQYF. The whole variable domain, filled in from reference TRBV5-5 and TRBJ2-7, reads DAGVTQSPTHLIKTRGQQVTLRCSPISGHKSVSWYQQVLGQGPQFIFQYYEKEERGRGNFPDRFSARQFPNYSSELNVNALLLGDSALYLCASSLLWGSVYEQYFGPGTRLTVT.

The chain carries TRBV7-3 and TRBJ2-2; D is uncertain. V dropped 7 bases and J dropped 5 bases, with 14 bases sitting between them. There are 14 residues in the CDR3. Germline CDR1 reads SGHTA; CDR2 reads FQGTGA. This chain's CDR3 is CASTSGPGTGELFF. The DNA of the CDR3 is TGTGCCAGCACTTCCGGGCCCGGGACCGGGGAGCTGTTTTTT.

This clonotype came up many times. The J gene is TRBJ1-2, the V gene TRBV6-6, with D hard to call. Per the germline V gene, CDR1 is MNHNY and CDR2 is SVGAGI (reference sequence). The CDR3 is 14 residues long. V was clipped by 7 bases and J by 4 bases, with 16 bases between them. The DNA of the CDR3 is TGTGCCAGCACCTCGAGATTCGGCCTCTATGGCTACACCTTC. This gives the protein CASTSRFGLYGYTF.

V is TRBV7-9 and J is TRBJ2-2; 14 bases are shared with TRBD2. There are 17 residues in the CDR3. Trimming cost V 7 bases and J 7 bases; bases outside gene matches: 11. CDR1 is SEHNR and CDR2 is FQNEAQ in the germline V gene (reference sequence). CDR3 DNA sequence: TGTGCCAGCAACCTCCCGACTAGCGGGGGGGCCTTCGGGGAGCTGTTTTTT. Amino acids: CASNLPTSGGAFGELFF.

This clonotype was counted only a few times. The chain is built from TRBV21-1 and TRBJ1-4. TRBV21-1 is deemed a pseudogene. The length of the CDR3 is 15 residues. The CDR3 DNA follows: TGTGCCAGCTCGCCGGAGTCTGCAACTAATGAAAAACTGTTTTTT. Translating it yields CASSPESATNEKLFF.

The chain links TRBV29-1 to TRBJ1-1; TRBD1 matches at 8 bases. This CDR3 is built from 12 residues. With V trimmed by 6 bases and J by 11 bases, 11 bases remained unmatched. Germline V gene sequence: CDR1 SQVTM, CDR2 ANQGSEA. Here the CDR3 reads CSVATGVLYAFF. As DNA, the CDR3 is TGCAGCGTCGCGACAGGGGTACTCTATGCTTTCTTT.

V and J are TRBV3-1 and TRBJ1-1; TRBD1 might be the D (6 bases). Germline CDR1 LGHDT, CDR2 YNNKEL (reference sequence). The CDR3 extends over 18 amino acids. V was clipped by 1 base and J by 5 bases, with 23 bases between them. The CDR3 reads CASSQVVSPTGRGTEAFF. The CDR3 DNA follows: TGTGCCAGCAGCCAAGTAGTTTCCCCGACAGGTCGGGGGACTGAAGCTTTCTTT.

This rearrangement joins TRBV20-1 to TRBJ2-7, with D possibly matching TRBD2 (6 bases). Trimming removed 5 bases at V and 6 bases at J, with 8 bases between. The germline V gene encodes CDR1 DFQATT and CDR2 SNEGSKA (reference sequence). This CDR3 contains 10 residues. The CDR3 reads CSAAGSEQYF. DNA of the CDR3: TGCAGTGCTGCGGGGTCCGAGCAGTACTTC.

This clonotype was counted a few times. Germline and junction disagree at one end, which may indicate a read error. This chain links TRBV12-3 or TRBV12-4 with TRBJ1-2, with D possibly matching TRBD1 (5 bases). The CDR3 is 14 amino acids. The CDR3, as DNA: TGTGCCTGCAGCGCGTCGGGGGGAGGGAGCGGCTACACCTTC. Its protein product is CACSASGGGSGYTF.

Only a few counts were recorded for this clonotype. The V gene is TRBV5-1, the J gene TRBJ2-5; 8 nucleotides align to TRBD2. In germline, CDR1 is SGHRS, CDR2 YFSETQ. V lost 0 bases to trimming and J lost 3 bases; unmatched junction nucleotides: 4. The CDR3 runs to 15 residues. CDR3 in amino acids: CASSLDGREEETQYF. In DNA, the CDR3 is TGCGCCAGCAGCTTGGATGGGCGGGAGGAAGAGACCCAGTACTTC.